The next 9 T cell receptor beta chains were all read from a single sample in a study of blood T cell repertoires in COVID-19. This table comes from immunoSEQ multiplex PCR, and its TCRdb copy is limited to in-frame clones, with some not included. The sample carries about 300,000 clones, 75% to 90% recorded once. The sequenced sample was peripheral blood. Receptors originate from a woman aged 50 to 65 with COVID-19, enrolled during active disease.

The CDR3 nucleotides read TGCGCCAGCAGCTTGGTGGGGACTACAGGGACCAACAAGCAGTTCTTC. This sequence encodes CASSLVGTTGTNKQFF. J is TRBJ2-1 and V is TRBV5-1, with D tentatively TRBD2 (7 bases). CDR1 and CDR2 (germline): SGHRS, YFSETQ. V was clipped by 0 bases and J by 11 bases, with 21 bases between them. This CDR3 comprises 16 residues.

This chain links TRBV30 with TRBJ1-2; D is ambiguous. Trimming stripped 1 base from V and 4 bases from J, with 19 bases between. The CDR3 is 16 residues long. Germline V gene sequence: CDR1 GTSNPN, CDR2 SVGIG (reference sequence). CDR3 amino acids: CAWSAKYLGSGYGYTF. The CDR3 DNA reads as TGTGCCTGGAGTGCCAAATACCTCGGTTCGGGCTATGGCTACACCTTC.

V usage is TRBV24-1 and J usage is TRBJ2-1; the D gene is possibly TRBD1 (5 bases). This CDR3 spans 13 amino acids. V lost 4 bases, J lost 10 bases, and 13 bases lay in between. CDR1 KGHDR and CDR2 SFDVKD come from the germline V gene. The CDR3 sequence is CATSDSSGAEQFF. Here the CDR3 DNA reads TGTGCCACCAGTGACTCTAGTGGGGCGGAGCAGTTCTTC.

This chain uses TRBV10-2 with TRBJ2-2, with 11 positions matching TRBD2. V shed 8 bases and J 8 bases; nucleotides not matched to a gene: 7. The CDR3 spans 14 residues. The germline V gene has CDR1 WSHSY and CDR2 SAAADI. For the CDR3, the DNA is TGCGCCAGCGGGACTAGCGGCACCTCGGGGGAGCTGTTTTTT. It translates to CASGTSGTSGELFF.

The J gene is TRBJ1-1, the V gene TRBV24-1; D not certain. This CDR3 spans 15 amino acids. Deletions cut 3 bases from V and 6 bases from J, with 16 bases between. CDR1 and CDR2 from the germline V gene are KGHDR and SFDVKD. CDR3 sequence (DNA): TGTGCCACCAGTGATACGCGTCTGGGCGCGCCTGAAGCTTTCTTT. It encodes CATSDTRLGAPEAFF.

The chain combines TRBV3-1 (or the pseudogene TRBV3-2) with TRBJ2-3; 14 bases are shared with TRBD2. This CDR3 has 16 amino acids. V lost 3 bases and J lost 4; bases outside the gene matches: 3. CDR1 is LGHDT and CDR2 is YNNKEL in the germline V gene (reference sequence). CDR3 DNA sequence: TGTGCCAGCAGCCAGGGGACTAGCGGGAGTTCAGATACGCAGTATTTT. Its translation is CASSQGTSGSSDTQYF.

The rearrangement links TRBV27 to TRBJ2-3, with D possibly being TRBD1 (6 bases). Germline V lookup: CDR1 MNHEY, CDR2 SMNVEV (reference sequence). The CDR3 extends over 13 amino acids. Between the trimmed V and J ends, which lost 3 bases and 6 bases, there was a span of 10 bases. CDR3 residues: CASSLNRDDTQYF. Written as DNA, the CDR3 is TGTGCCAGCAGTTTGAACAGGGACGATACGCAGTATTTT.

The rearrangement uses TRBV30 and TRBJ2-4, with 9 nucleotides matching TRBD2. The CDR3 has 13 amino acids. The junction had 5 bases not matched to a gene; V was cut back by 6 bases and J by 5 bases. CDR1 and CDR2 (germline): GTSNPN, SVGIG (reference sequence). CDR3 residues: CACLAGSQNIQYF. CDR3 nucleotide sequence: TGTGCCTGCCTAGCGGGATCCCAAAACATTCAGTACTTC. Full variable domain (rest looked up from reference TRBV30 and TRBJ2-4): SQTIHQWPATLVQPVGSPLSLECTVEGTSNPNLYWYRQAAGRGLQLLFYSVGIGQISSEVPQNLSASRPQDRQFILSSKKLLLSDSGFYLCACLAGSQNIQYFGAGTRLSVL.

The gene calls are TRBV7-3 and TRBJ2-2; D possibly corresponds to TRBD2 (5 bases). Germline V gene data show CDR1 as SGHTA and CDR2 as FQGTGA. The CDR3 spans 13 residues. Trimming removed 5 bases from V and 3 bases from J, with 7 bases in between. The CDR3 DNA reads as TGTGCCAGCAGCCAAGCGGACACCGGGGAGCTGTTTTTT. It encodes CASSQADTGELFF.